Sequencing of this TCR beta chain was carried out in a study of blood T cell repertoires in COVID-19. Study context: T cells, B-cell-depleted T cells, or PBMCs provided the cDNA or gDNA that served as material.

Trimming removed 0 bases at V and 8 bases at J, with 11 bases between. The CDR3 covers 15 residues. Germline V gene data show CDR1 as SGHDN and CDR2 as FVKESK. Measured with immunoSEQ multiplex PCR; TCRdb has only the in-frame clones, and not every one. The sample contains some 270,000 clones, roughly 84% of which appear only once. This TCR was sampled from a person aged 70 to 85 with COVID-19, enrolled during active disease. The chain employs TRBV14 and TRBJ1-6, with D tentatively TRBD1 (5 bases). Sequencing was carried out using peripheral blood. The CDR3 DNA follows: TGTGCCAGCAGCCAAGAAAGGCCGGGGGATTCACCCCTCCACTTT. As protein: CASSQERPGDSPLHF.